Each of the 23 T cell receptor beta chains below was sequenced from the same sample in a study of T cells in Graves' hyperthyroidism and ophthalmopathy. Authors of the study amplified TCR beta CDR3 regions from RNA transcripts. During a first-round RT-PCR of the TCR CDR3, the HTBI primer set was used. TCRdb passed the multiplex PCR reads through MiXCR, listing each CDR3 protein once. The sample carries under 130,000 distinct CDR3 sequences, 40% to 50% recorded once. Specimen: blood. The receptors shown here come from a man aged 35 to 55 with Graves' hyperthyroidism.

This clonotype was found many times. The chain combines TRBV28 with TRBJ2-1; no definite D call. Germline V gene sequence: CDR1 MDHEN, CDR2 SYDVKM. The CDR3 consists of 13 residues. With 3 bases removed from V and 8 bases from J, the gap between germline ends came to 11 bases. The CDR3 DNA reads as TGTGCCAGCAGTTTGTCTTCGGGCCATGAGCAGTTCTTC. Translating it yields CASSLSSGHEQFF.

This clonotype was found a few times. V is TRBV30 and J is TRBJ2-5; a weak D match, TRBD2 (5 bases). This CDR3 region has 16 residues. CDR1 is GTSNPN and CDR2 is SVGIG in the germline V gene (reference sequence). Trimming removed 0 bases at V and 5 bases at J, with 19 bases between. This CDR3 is CAWSVRLRVEGETQYF. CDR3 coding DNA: TGTGCCTGGAGTGTACGTCTAAGGGTTGAGGGCGAGACCCAGTACTTC.

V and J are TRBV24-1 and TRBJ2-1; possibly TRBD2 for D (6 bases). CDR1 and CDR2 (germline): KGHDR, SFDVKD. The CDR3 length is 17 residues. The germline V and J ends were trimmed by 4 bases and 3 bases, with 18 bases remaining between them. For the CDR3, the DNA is TGTGCCACCAGTGACTCACATAGCGGAGGTATCTACAATGAGCAGTTCTTC. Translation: CATSDSHSGGIYNEQFF.

In nucleotides, the CDR3 is TGTGCCAGCAGCCCCGGGCTAGCGGGGAAGTACGAGCAGTACTTC. Its protein is CASSPGLAGKYEQYF. The rearrangement uses TRBV11-1 and TRBJ2-7; TRBD2 aligns across 9 bases. Germline V gene sequence: CDR1 SGHAT, CDR2 FQDESV (reference sequence). The CDR3 totals 15 residues. V shed 5 bases, J shed 4 bases, and the junction held 9 bases outside the gene matches.

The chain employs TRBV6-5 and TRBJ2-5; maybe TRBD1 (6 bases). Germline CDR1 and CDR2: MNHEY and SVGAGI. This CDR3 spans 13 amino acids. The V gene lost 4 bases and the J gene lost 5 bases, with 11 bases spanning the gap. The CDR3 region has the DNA TGTGCCAGCAGTTCTCTCCAGGGGGAGACCCAGTACTTC. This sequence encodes CASSSLQGETQYF.

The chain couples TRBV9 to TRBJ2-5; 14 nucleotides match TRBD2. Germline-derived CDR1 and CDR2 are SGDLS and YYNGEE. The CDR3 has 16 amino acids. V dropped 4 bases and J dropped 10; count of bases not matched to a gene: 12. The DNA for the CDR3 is TGTGCCAGCAGCCGCACCCCAGGGACTAGCGGGAGAATCCAGTACTTC. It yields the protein CASSRTPGTSGRIQYF.

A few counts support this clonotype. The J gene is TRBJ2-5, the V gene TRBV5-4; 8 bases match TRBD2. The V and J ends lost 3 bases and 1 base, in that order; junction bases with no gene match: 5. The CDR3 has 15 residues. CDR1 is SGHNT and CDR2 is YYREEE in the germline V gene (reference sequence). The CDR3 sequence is CASSYGSGTQETQYF. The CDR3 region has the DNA TGTGCCAGCAGCTACGGTAGCGGGACCCAAGAGACCCAGTACTTC.

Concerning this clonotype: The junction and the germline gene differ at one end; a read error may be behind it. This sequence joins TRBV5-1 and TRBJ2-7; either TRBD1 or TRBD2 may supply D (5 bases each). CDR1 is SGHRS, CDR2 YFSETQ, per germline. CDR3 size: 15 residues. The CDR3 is CASSLRDGNQPQQYF. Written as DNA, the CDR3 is TGTGCCAGCAGCCTCCGGGACGGGAATCAGCCCCAGCAGTACTTC.

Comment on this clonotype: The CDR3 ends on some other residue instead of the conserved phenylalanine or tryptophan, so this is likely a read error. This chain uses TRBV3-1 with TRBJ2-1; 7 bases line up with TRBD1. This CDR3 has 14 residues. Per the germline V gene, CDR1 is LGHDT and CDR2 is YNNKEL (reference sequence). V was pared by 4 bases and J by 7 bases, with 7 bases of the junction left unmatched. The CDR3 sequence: CASSRNRGRNEQFS. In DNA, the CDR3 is TGTGCCAGCAGCCGTAACAGGGGTCGGAATGAGCAGTTCTCC.

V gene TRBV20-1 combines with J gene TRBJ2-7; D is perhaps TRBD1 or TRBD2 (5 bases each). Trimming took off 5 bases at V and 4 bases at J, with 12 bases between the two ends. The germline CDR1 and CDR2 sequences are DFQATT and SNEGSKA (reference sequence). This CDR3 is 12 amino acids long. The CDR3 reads CSARGAGYEQYF. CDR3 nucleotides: TGCAGTGCTCGGGGCGCAGGTTACGAGCAGTACTTC.

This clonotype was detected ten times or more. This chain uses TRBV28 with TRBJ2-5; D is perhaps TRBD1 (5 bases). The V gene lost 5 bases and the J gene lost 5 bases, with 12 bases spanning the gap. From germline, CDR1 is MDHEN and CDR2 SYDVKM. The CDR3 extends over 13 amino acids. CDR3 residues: CASSKGSTETQYF. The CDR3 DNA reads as TGTGCCAGCAGTAAGGGGTCCACGGAGACCCAGTACTTC.

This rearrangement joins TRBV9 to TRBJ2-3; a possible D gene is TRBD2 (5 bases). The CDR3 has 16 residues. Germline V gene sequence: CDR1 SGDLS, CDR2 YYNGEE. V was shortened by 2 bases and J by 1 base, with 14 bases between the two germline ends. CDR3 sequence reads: CASSVPAGGGTDTQYF. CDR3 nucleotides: TGTGCCAGCAGCGTCCCCGCCGGAGGAGGCACAGATACGCAGTATTTT.

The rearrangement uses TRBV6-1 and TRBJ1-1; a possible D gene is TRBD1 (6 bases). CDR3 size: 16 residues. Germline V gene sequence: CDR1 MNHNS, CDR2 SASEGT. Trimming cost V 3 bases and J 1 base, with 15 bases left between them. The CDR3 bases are TGTGCCAGCAGTGACTACCCGGGACAAGGGAACACTGAAGCTTTCTTT. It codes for CASSDYPGQGNTEAFF.

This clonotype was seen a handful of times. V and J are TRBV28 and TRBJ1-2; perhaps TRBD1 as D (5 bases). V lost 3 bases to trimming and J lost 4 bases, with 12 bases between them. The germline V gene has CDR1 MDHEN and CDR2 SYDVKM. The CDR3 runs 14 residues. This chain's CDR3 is CASSFGGGLYGYTF. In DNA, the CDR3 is TGTGCCAGCAGTTTCGGGGGGGGACTCTATGGCTACACCTTC.

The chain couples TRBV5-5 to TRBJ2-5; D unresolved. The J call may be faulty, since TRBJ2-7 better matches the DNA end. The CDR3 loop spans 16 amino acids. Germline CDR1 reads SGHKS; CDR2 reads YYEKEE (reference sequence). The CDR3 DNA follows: TGTGCCAGCAGCCAAGAGACCGGGCGGAGCGCCTACGAGCAGTACTTC. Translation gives CASSQETGRSAYEQYF.

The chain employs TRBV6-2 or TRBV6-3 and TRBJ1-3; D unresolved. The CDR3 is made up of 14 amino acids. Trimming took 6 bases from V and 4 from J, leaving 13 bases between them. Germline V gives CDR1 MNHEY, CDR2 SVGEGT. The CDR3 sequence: CASRLEGSGNTIYF. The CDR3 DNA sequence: TGTGCCAGCAGACTCGAGGGATCCGGAAACACCATATATTTT.

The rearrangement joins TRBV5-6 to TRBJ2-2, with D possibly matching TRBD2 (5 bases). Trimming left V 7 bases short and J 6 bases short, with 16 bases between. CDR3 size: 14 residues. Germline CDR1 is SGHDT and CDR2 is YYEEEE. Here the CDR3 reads CASGLGRGSGELFF. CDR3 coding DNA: TGTGCCAGCGGCCTAGGGAGAGGATCCGGGGAGCTGTTTTTT.

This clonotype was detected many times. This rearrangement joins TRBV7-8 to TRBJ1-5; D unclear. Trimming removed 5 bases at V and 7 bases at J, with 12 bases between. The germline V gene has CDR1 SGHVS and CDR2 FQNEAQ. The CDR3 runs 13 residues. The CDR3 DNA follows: TGTGCCAGCAGCGTAGGGTTAGAGCAGCCCCAGCATTTT. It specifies CASSVGLEQPQHF.

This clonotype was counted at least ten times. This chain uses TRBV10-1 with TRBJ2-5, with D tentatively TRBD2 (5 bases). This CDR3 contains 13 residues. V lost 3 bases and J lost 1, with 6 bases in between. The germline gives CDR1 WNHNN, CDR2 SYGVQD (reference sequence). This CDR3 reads CASSDAGQETQYF. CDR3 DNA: TGCGCCAGCAGTGATGCGGGCCAAGAGACCCAGTACTTC.

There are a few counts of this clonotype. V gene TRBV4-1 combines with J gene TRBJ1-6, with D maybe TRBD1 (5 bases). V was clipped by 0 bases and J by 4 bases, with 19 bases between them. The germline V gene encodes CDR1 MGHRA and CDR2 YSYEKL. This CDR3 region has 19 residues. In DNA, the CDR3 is TGCGCCAGCAGCCAAGACTCCGTCCAGAGTGGGGGGTATAATTCACCCCTCCACTTT. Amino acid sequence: CASSQDSVQSGGYNSPLHF.

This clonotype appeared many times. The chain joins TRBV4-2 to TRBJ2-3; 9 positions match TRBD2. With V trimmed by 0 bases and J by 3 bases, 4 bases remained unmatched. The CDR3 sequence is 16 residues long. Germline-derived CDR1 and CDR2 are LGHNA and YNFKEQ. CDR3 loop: CASSQDFAGGTDTQYF. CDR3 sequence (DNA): TGTGCCAGCAGCCAAGATTTTGCGGGAGGGACAGATACGCAGTATTTT.

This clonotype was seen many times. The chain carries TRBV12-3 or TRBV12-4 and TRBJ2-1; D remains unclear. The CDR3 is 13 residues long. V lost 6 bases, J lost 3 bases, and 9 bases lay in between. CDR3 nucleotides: TGTGCCAGCAGCCCTGAACACTACAATGAGCAGTTCTTC. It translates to CASSPEHYNEQFF.

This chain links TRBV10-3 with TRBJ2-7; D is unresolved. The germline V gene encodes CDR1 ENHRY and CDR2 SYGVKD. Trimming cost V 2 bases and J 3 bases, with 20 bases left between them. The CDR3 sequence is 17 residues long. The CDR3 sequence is CAISETQMVGYGYEQYF. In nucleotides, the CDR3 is TGTGCCATCAGTGAGACCCAGATGGTAGGGTATGGCTACGAGCAGTACTTC.